The clone carrying this T cell receptor (beta chain) was counted at least ten times. These data originate in a study of early T cells in non-severe SARS-CoV-2 infection. The V segment lost 7 bases and the J segment 0 bases; nucleotides outside the gene matches: 7. The CDR3 is made up of 15 amino acids. CDR1 MNHNS and CDR2 SASEGT come from the germline V gene. TCRdb ran MiXCR on the 5' RACE reads and lists one entry per CDR3 protein. The sample comprises about 83,000 distinct CDR3 sequences, approximately 13% of which are singletons, and under 8% rests with the top ten. The clonotype was recovered from an adult who was a healthcare worker with PCR-confirmed SARS-CoV-2 infection or an uninfected control (not recorded which). The specimen sequenced was whole blood. The gene calls are TRBV6-1 and TRBJ2-7, with TRBD1 matching over 9 bases. CDR3 bases: TGTGCCAGCAAGCTCGACAGGGGGAGCTCCTACGAGCAGTACTTC. It translates to CASKLDRGSSYEQYF.